This TCR beta chain was recovered during a study of blood T cell repertoires in COVID-19. The table came from immunoSEQ multiplex PCR; TCRdb's copy has only in-frame clones and leaves some out. The sample has under 200,000 clones; roughly 80% are singletons. This study enrolled people aged about 18 to 90 from about two dozen US geographic areas. Membership in each cohort depended on participant-reported clinical history. The receptor was derived from a woman between 45 and 60 years old who had recovered from COVID-19. Sequencing was carried out using PBMCs or T cells enriched from blood (not recorded which).

The CDR3: CASSRPGTGVDYGYTF. As DNA, the CDR3 is TGTGCCAGTAGTAGACCTGGGACAGGGGTAGACTATGGCTACACCTTC. The V and J genes are TRBV19 and TRBJ1-2; TRBD1 agrees at 10 bases. In germline, CDR1 is LNHDA, CDR2 SQIVND (reference sequence). The CDR3 is made up of 16 amino acids. Trimming at V came to 4 bases and at J to 3 bases, leaving 8 bases not matched to a gene.